The next 18 T cell receptor beta chains were all read from a single sample in a study of blood T cell repertoires in COVID-19. The assay was immunoSEQ multiplex PCR, and TCRdb's table has in-frame clones only and misses some. This sample has about 150,000 clones, with around four fifths found just once. The sample comprised PBMCs or T cells enriched from blood (not recorded which). The receptors shown here come from a man in his 70s who had been exposed to COVID-19.

This clone has only one observation. The chain employs TRBV15 and TRBJ1-3; unclear D gene. The V gene's germline CDR1 is LNHNV and CDR2 YYDKDF (reference sequence). The CDR3 runs 15 residues. V was cut by 0 bases and J by 4 bases, with 10 bases left in between. The DNA for the CDR3 is TGTGCCACCAGCAGAGATAAAGAGTTCGGAAACACCATATATTTT. Translating gives CATSRDKEFGNTIYF.

The chain joins TRBV19 to TRBJ1-4, with D hard to call. Germline V lookup: CDR1 LNHDA, CDR2 SQIVND (reference sequence). The CDR3 is made up of 13 amino acids. V was shortened by 1 base and J by 12 bases, with 12 bases between the two germline ends. Here the CDR3 DNA reads TGTGCCAGTAGTATAGGAGCAGGTTTCGAACTGTTTTTT. Translating gives CASSIGAGFELFF.

The rearrangement uses TRBV5-1 and TRBJ2-2; TRBD1 might be the D (6 bases). V lost 4 bases and J lost 0, with 16 bases in between. Germline assignment: CDR1 SGHRS and CDR2 YFSETQ. This CDR3 is built from 17 residues. The CDR3 is CASSRSTGYSNTGELFF. CDR3 nucleotide sequence: TGCGCCAGCAGCCGGAGTACAGGGTATTCGAACACCGGGGAGCTGTTTTTT.

V and J are TRBV2 and TRBJ1-2; 9 bases match TRBD1. Losses at the gene ends were 5 bases for V and 3 bases for J; bases not matched to a gene: 4. Looked up from germline, CDR1 is SNHLY and CDR2 is FYNNEI. The CDR3 is 14 residues long. The CDR3 is CASSLRTGDYGYTF. The CDR3 nucleotides are TGTGCCAGCAGTTTACGGACAGGGGACTATGGCTACACCTTC.

As DNA, the CDR3 is TGTGCCAGCTCCCCTACCGACAGCTTATCCTACAATGAGCAGTTCTTC. Encoded protein: CASSPTDSLSYNEQFF. The rearrangement links TRBV18 to TRBJ2-1; tentatively, D is TRBD1 (5 bases). V lost 6 bases to trimming and J lost 1 base, with 16 bases between them. The CDR3 is 16 amino acids. The V gene's germline CDR1 is KGHSH and CDR2 LQKENI.

The V gene is TRBV7-3, the J gene TRBJ2-2, with 14 positions matching TRBD2. The germline V gene has CDR1 SGHTA and CDR2 FQGTGA. This CDR3 spans 18 amino acids. With V trimmed by 1 base and J by 3 bases, 4 bases remained unmatched. CDR3 DNA: TGTGCCAGCAGCTTAAATGGACTAGCGGGGGGAGACACCGGGGAGCTGTTTTTT. Its protein product is CASSLNGLAGGDTGELFF.

The CDR3 is CASSATVPSSYEQYF. CDR3 nucleotides: TGTGCCAGCTCAGCCACAGTCCCCAGCTCCTACGAGCAGTACTTC. The chain uses TRBV18 and TRBJ2-7, with no clear D. CDR3 length equals 15 residues. With 5 bases removed from V and 0 bases from J, the gap between germline ends came to 14 bases. The germline V gene encodes CDR1 KGHSH and CDR2 LQKENI.

The chain uses TRBV5-6 and TRBJ1-2; 7 nucleotides line up with TRBD1. The CDR3 totals 13 residues. Germline assignment: CDR1 SGHDT and CDR2 YYEEEE. Trimming at V came to 4 bases and at J to 7 bases, leaving 7 bases not matched to a gene. As DNA, the CDR3 is TGTGCCAGCAGCACAACGACAGGGCTTGGCTACACCTTC. It is translated as CASSTTTGLGYTF.

V and J are TRBV19 and TRBJ2-7; 10 bases are shared with TRBD2. Germline V gives CDR1 LNHDA, CDR2 SQIVND (reference sequence). The CDR3 has 14 amino acids. Trimming took 7 bases from V and 3 from J; bases not matched to a gene: 6. The chain's CDR3 is CASNPGTSDYEQYF. In DNA form, the CDR3 reads TGTGCCAGTAATCCCGGGACTAGCGACTACGAGCAGTACTTC.

The chain employs TRBV3-1 (or the pseudogene TRBV3-2) and TRBJ2-7; 11 nucleotides align to TRBD2. With V trimmed by 4 bases and J by 2 bases, 7 bases remained unmatched. The CDR3 totals 16 residues. Germline V gives CDR1 LGHDT, CDR2 YNNKEL (reference sequence). The CDR3 DNA is TGTGCCAGCAGCCTGCTGACTAGCGGGGCTGCCTACGAGCAGTACTTC. It yields the protein CASSLLTSGAAYEQYF.

J is TRBJ1-1 and V is TRBV19; no definite D call. This CDR3 spans 11 amino acids. Per germline, CDR1 LNHDA and CDR2 SQIVND (reference sequence). V gave up 3 bases and J gave up 11 bases, with 10 bases separating them. CDR3 nucleotides: TGTGCCAGTAGTATTGGATTCGGGGCTTTCTTT. Protein sequence: CASSIGFGAFF.

The chain has TRBV7-3 and TRBJ1-2; the D gene is possibly TRBD1 (6 bases). CDR1 and CDR2 (germline): SGHTA, FQGTGA. V dropped 5 bases and J dropped 8 bases, with 27 bases sitting between them. This CDR3 comprises 17 residues. CDR3 protein: CASSPASGTRWRYGYTF. CDR3 DNA: TGTGCCAGCAGCCCCGCGAGCGGGACACGGTGGCGCTACGGCTACACCTTC.

The chain recombines TRBV28 with TRBJ2-7, with D maybe TRBD2 (6 bases). This CDR3 contains 14 residues. Germline V gives CDR1 MDHEN, CDR2 SYDVKM. V lost 5 bases to trimming and J lost 5 bases, with 16 bases between them. The CDR3 sequence: CASSPSGGGNEQYF. CDR3 coding DNA: TGTGCCAGCAGTCCTAGTGGGGGAGGAAACGAGCAGTACTTC. The full variable domain, completed using reference TRBV28 and TRBJ2-7, is DVKVTQSSRYLVKRTGEKVFLECVQDMDHENMFWYRQDPGLGLRLIYFSYDVKMKEKGDIPEGYSVSREKKERFSLILESASTNQTSMYLCASSPSGGGNEQYFGPGTRLTVT.

The gene calls are TRBV9 and TRBJ2-3; D gene uncertain. Trimming removed 1 base at V and 7 bases at J, with 13 bases between. CDR1 is SGDLS and CDR2 is YYNGEE in the germline V gene. CDR3 length: 14 residues. CDR3 nucleotides: TGTGCCAGCAGCGTATCCCCTACCCCCCATACGCAGTATTTT. This gives the protein CASSVSPTPHTQYF. The complete variable domain, with remaining parts taken from reference TRBV9 and TRBJ2-3, reads DSGVTQTPKHLITATGQRVTLRCSPRSGDLSVYWYQQSLDQGLQFLIQYYNGEERAKGNILERFSAQQFPDLHSELNLSSLELGDSALYFCASSVSPTPHTQYFGPGTRLTVL.

The V and J genes are TRBV27 and TRBJ2-7; 9 bases align to TRBD1. Germline V gene data show CDR1 as MNHEY and CDR2 as SMNVEV (reference sequence). This CDR3 has 13 residues. The V gene end was trimmed by 3 bases and the J gene end by 10 bases; junction bases not matched to a gene: 7. CDR3 sequence reads: CASSFGTGSPQYF. CDR3 sequence (DNA): TGTGCCAGCAGTTTCGGGACAGGGTCTCCCCAGTACTTC.

The chain's CDR3 is CAIRATGANTEAFF. CDR3 in DNA: TGTGCCATCAGAGCGACAGGGGCGAACACTGAAGCTTTCTTT. The chain joins TRBV10-3 to TRBJ1-1; TRBD1 agrees at 8 bases. The CDR3 contains 14 residues. The junction had 4 bases not matched to a gene; V was cut back by 6 bases and J by 1 base. The germline V gene has CDR1 ENHRY and CDR2 SYGVKD.

This clone was seen just once. This chain joins TRBV28 and TRBJ1-2; 9 bases map to TRBD1. Germline V lookup: CDR1 MDHEN, CDR2 SYDVKM. There are 14 residues in the CDR3. The V segment lost 5 bases and the J segment 3 bases; nucleotides outside the gene matches: 4. In nucleotides, the CDR3 is TGTGCCAGCAGTCTAGGGACAGGGCACTATGGCTACACCTTC. Its translation: CASSLGTGHYGYTF.

The rearrangement joins TRBV12-3 or TRBV12-4 to TRBJ1-2; TRBD1 might be the D (6 bases). V was shortened by 10 bases and J by 8 bases, with 20 bases between the two germline ends. There are 13 residues in the CDR3. CDR3 DNA: TGTGCCACTCACCTACAAGGGGGTCGAGGCTACACCTTC. Translating it yields CATHLQGGRGYTF.